The T cell receptor beta chain under discussion was sequenced for a study of T cell responses to AZD1222 COVID-19 vaccine. Study-level points and caveats: Donors were mostly white British, more females; clonal diversity possibly underestimated.

Both about-4-week and about-12-week second-dose recipients were combined. Germline V gene lookup returns CDR1 SGDLS and CDR2 YYNGEE. The CDR3 totals 14 residues. V was cut by 0 bases and J by 12 bases, with 15 bases left in between. Profiled with immunoSEQ multiplex PCR; TCRdb holds only in-frame clones, not every one. Here the sample spans approximately 120,000 clones, 84% being singletons. Comment on this clone: The antigen remains unidentified.

This chain joins TRBV9 and TRBJ1-4; a weak D match, TRBD1 (6 bases). The specimen comprised peripheral blood, sampled 28 days after the second AZD1222 dose. This sequence originates from an adult who received the AZD1222 COVID-19 vaccine. The CDR3 loop reads CASSVDPGETELFF. For the CDR3, the DNA is TGTGCCAGCAGCGTAGACCCAGGGGAGACGGAACTGTTTTTT.